The 24 T cell receptor beta chains below come from one sample, sequenced in a study of blood T cells in healthy people across ages (dated by TCRdb to between 2014 and 2017). Receptor libraries were prepared by 5' RACE. Data came from an Illumina HiSeq 2500. A second PCR of roughly 7 to 11 cycles was performed with a sample-barcoded 5' primer and a J-beta primer mix. TCRdb reprocessing: public reads trimmed at Q25 with fastp, clones called with MiXCR, in-frame beta chains kept. Entries that share a CDR3 protein sequence are merged under the most common genes and DNA. The sample table holds over a million distinct CDR3 sequences, of which roughly 60% were seen once. The top ten hold roughly 7% of the sample. The sample taken for sequencing was blood. The receptor set was obtained from a man younger than 35 in good health.

The chain links TRBV7-2 to TRBJ2-3; weak D call: TRBD2 (5 bases). Germline V gene data show CDR1 as SGHTA and CDR2 as FQGNSA. V lost 1 base and J 0 bases, leaving 11 bases between the germline ends. The CDR3 totals 16 residues. The CDR3 spells CASSLGASYSTDTQYF. As DNA, the CDR3 is TGTGCCAGCAGCTTAGGGGCTAGCTATAGCACAGATACGCAGTATTTT.

The chain is built from TRBV2 and TRBJ1-1; the D gene is possibly TRBD1 (5 bases). The length of the CDR3 is 14 residues. V lost 4 bases and J lost 6, with 15 bases in between. CDR1 SNHLY and CDR2 FYNNEI come from the germline V gene. CDR3 DNA: TGTGCCAGCAGTGTGGGGGGGAAGCGGGCTGAAGCTTTCTTT. Amino acid sequence: CASSVGGKRAEAFF.

The chain couples TRBV5-1 to TRBJ1-2, with 9 positions matching TRBD1. The germline gives CDR1 SGHRS, CDR2 YFSETQ. V gave up 4 bases and J gave up 6 bases; unmatched junction bases: 10. CDR3 length: 15 amino acids. The DNA of the CDR3 is TGCGCCAGCAGCGCCCGACAGGGGGATGCACATGGCTACACCTTC. Translation gives CASSARQGDAHGYTF. Complete variable domain (other parts from reference TRBV5-1 and TRBJ1-2): KAGVTQTPRYLIKTRGQQVTLSCSPISGHRSVSWYQQTPGQGLQFLFEYFSETQRNKGNFPGRFSGRQFSNSRSEMNVSTLELGDSALYLCASSARQGDAHGYTFGSGTRLTVV.

V is TRBV20-1 and J is TRBJ1-4, with TRBD1 as a possible D gene (5 bases). The V and J ends lost 3 bases and 4 bases respectively, with 9 bases between them. This CDR3 has 13 residues. Looked up from germline, CDR1 is DFQATT and CDR2 is SNEGSKA (reference sequence). Written as DNA, the CDR3 is TGCAGTGCTAGGACAGAGGGTAATGAAAAACTGTTTTTT. Its translation is CSARTEGNEKLFF.

This clonotype was detected a few times. V usage is TRBV29-1 and J usage is TRBJ2-1; 7 nucleotides align to TRBD1. Losses at the gene ends were 2 bases for V and 0 bases for J; bases not matched to a gene: 4. The CDR3 runs to 15 residues. Germline-derived CDR1 and CDR2 are SQVTM and ANQGSEA. DNA of the CDR3: TGCAGCGTTGAAAGAACAGGGGACTCCTACAATGAGCAGTTCTTC. It specifies CSVERTGDSYNEQFF.

The V and J genes are TRBV2 and TRBJ2-1; 7 nucleotides line up with TRBD2. The germline V gene encodes CDR1 SNHLY and CDR2 FYNNEI. Trimming at V came to 11 bases and at J to 8 bases, leaving 15 bases not matched to a gene. The CDR3 runs 14 residues. The CDR3 reads CAVMGGKRAHEQFF. For the CDR3, the DNA is TGTGCCGTCATGGGGGGGAAAAGGGCCCATGAGCAGTTCTTC. Full variable domain (rest looked up from reference TRBV2 and TRBJ2-1): EPEVTQTPSHQVTQMGQEVILRCVPISNHLYFYWYRQILGQKVEFLVSFYNNEISEKSEIFDDQFSVERPDGSNFTLKIRSTKLEDSAMYFCAVMGGKRAHEQFFGPGTRLTVL.

This clonotype appeared a few times. The genes are TRBV6-2 or TRBV6-3 and TRBJ2-4; D perhaps matches TRBD2 (6 bases). TRBJ2-7 explains the end of the DNA better; the J call may be wrong. Per germline, CDR1 MNHEY and CDR2 SVGEGT. The CDR3 spans 13 residues. CDR3 DNA: TGTGCTAGCGCCGGGACTTCAGTTGGCGAGCAGTACTTC. It yields the protein CASAGTSVGEQYF.

The chain links TRBV7-9 to TRBJ2-3; D is perhaps TRBD2 (6 bases). This CDR3 region has 15 residues. Per the germline V gene, CDR1 is SEHNR and CDR2 is FQNEAQ (reference sequence). The V and J ends lost 3 bases and 7 bases respectively, with 17 bases between them. CDR3 sequence: CASSFRGRNDNTQYF. Written as DNA, the CDR3 is TGTGCCAGCAGCTTTCGGGGGAGGAACGATAATACGCAGTATTTT.

This clonotype occurred a few times. The chain is built from TRBV24-1 and TRBJ1-2; maybe TRBD1 (6 bases). This CDR3 has 13 amino acids. The germline V gene encodes CDR1 KGHDR and CDR2 SFDVKD. Trimming took 2 bases from V and 8 from J, leaving 11 bases between them. The CDR3: CATSDSGVGGYTF. CDR3 nucleotide sequence: TGTGCCACCAGTGATTCAGGGGTCGGCGGCTACACCTTC.

The V call is TRBV6-2 or TRBV6-3, the J call TRBJ2-3, with 8 bases that match TRBD2. The CDR3 is 14 residues long. V shed 6 bases and J 6 bases; nucleotides not matched to a gene: 8. Germline CDR1 is MNHEY and CDR2 is SVGEGT. The CDR3 DNA follows: TGTGCCAGCAGGGTCAGCGGGAGAGGGGATACGCAGTATTTT. This encodes CASRVSGRGDTQYF.

This chain uses TRBV20-1 with TRBJ2-1, with 11 bases fitting TRBD2. The CDR3 runs 15 residues. Germline values: CDR1 DFQATT, CDR2 SNEGSKA (reference sequence). V was pared by 1 base and J by 3 bases, with 2 bases of the junction left unmatched. CDR3 loop: CSARGGLAVYNEQFF. The DNA of the CDR3 is TGCAGTGCTAGAGGGGGACTAGCGGTCTACAATGAGCAGTTCTTC.

The chain combines TRBV11-3 with TRBJ2-1; D may be TRBD2 (5 bases). The CDR3 has 15 residues. Germline V gene data show CDR1 as SGHNT and CDR2 as YENEEA. Trimming took 3 bases from V and 4 from J, leaving 13 bases between them. The CDR3 bases are TGTGCCAGCAGCTTCGGGATCGGATATTACAATGAGCAGTTCTTC. Its protein product is CASSFGIGYYNEQFF.

The genes are TRBV15 and TRBJ2-1; 11 nucleotides match TRBD2. J was trimmed by 8 bases and V by 4 bases; bases with no gene match: 16. There are 18 residues in the CDR3. Looked up from germline, CDR1 is LNHNV and CDR2 is YYDKDF (reference sequence). Here the CDR3 DNA reads TGTGCCACCAGCAAAGCAGGTTTAGCGGGAGGGATACACTATGAGCAGTTCTTC. Its protein product is CATSKAGLAGGIHYEQFF. The whole variable domain, filled in from reference TRBV15 and TRBJ2-1, reads DAMVIQNPRYQVTQFGKPVTLSCSQTLNHNVMYWYQQKSSQAPKLLFHYYDKDFNNEADTPDNFQSRRPNTSFCFLDIRSPGLGDTAMYLCATSKAGLAGGIHYEQFFGPGTRLTVL.

This clonotype was recorded once. This chain links TRBV30 with TRBJ1-2; D gene uncertain. The CDR3 covers 11 residues. Trimming shortened V by 3 bases and J by 5 bases, and 7 bases separated the two germline ends. Germline-derived CDR1 and CDR2 are GTSNPN and SVGIG (reference sequence). The CDR3 loop reads CAWSDGYGYTF. DNA of the CDR3: TGTGCCTGGAGCGACGGTTATGGCTACACCTTC.

The V and J genes are TRBV5-1 and TRBJ2-3; 7 nucleotides line up with TRBD1. CDR1 and CDR2 from the germline V gene are SGHRS and YFSETQ. The CDR3 length is 14 residues. With V trimmed by 6 bases and J by 1 base, 5 bases remained unmatched. CDR3 residues: CASNPGTGTDTQYF. In DNA form, the CDR3 reads TGCGCCAGCAATCCCGGGACAGGCACAGATACGCAGTATTTT.

This chain links TRBV29-1 with TRBJ2-2; 9 bases line up with TRBD1. CDR1 and CDR2 (germline): SQVTM, ANQGSEA. Trimming at V came to 6 bases and at J to 7 bases, leaving 9 bases not matched to a gene. This CDR3 contains 14 residues. The chain's CDR3 is CSVAGTGSGGELFF. CDR3 DNA: TGCAGCGTGGCCGGGACAGGGTCGGGCGGGGAGCTGTTTTTT.

This clonotype was seen once. The chain combines TRBV10-3 with TRBJ2-3; 9 bases fit TRBD1. Germline V gene data show CDR1 as ENHRY and CDR2 as SYGVKD. The CDR3 has 15 residues. V lost 6 bases to trimming and J lost 2 bases; unmatched junction nucleotides: 6. The CDR3 sequence: CAISLRDRDTDTQYF. For the CDR3, the DNA is TGTGCCATCAGCCTCCGGGACAGGGACACAGATACGCAGTATTTT.

The gene calls are TRBV4-3 and TRBJ1-5; D not certain. CDR1 is LGHNA and CDR2 is YSLEER in the germline V gene. The CDR3 runs 14 residues. Deletions cut 4 bases from V and 4 bases from J, with 11 bases between. The CDR3 reads CASSPTQSNQPQHF. For the CDR3, the DNA is TGCGCCAGCAGCCCCACCCAGTCGAATCAGCCCCAGCATTTT.

This clonotype was counted a single time. This sequence joins TRBV20-1 and TRBJ1-5; TRBD1 might be the D (6 bases). V was shortened by 5 bases and J by 1 base, with 9 bases between the two germline ends. From germline, CDR1 is DFQATT and CDR2 SNEGSKA (reference sequence). CDR3 size: 13 residues. CDR3 protein: CSAGGRSNQPQHF. CDR3 in DNA: TGCAGTGCTGGGGGCAGGAGCAATCAGCCCCAGCATTTT.

This chain links TRBV25-1 with TRBJ1-6; perhaps TRBD1 as D (5 bases). The V end lost 3 bases, the J end lost 8 bases, and 14 bases lay between the germline ends. The CDR3 contains 15 residues. Germline-derived CDR1 and CDR2 are MGHDK and SYGVNS. CDR3 amino acids: CASSDDRYNDSPLHF. The CDR3 nucleotides are TGTGCCAGCAGTGACGACAGATATAATGATTCACCCCTCCACTTT.

The genes are TRBV15 and TRBJ2-6, with 8 bases matching TRBD1. Germline V lookup: CDR1 LNHNV, CDR2 YYDKDF (reference sequence). Germline trimming cut 1 base from V and 2 bases from J; bases unmatched to any gene: 7. The length of the CDR3 is 18 residues. In DNA, the CDR3 is TGTGCCACCAGCAGAGGTGACAGGGGAAGGACTGGGGCCAACGTCCTGACTTTC. Translating gives CATSRGDRGRTGANVLTF.

CDR3 in amino acids: CASSYYRAEQFF. CDR3 sequence (DNA): TGTGCCAGCAGTTACTACAGGGCTGAGCAGTTCTTC. The chain has TRBV6-6 and TRBJ2-1; D might be TRBD1 (6 bases). Germline V gene lookup returns CDR1 MNHNY and CDR2 SVGAGI (reference sequence). Trimming removed 1 base at V and 9 bases at J, with 7 bases between. This CDR3 is 12 amino acids long.

CDR3 DNA: TGTGCCAGCAGCTTGGGGGCCAGGGGGATTTTAGAGACCCAGTACTTC. Translating it yields CASSLGARGILETQYF. The rearrangement joins TRBV5-6 to TRBJ2-7; 7 positions agree with TRBD1. The end of the DNA is better explained by TRBJ2-5, so the J call may be wrong. The germline V gene encodes CDR1 SGHDT and CDR2 YYEEEE. The CDR3 length is 16 residues.

This clonotype appeared a single time. The rearrangement joins TRBV27 to TRBJ1-1; unclear D gene. V shed 6 bases and J shed 4 bases, with 9 bases lying between them. CDR3 length: 12 residues. CDR1 MNHEY and CDR2 SMNVEV come from the germline V gene (reference sequence). Written as DNA, the CDR3 is TGTGCCAGCAGCGCAGAGGGCACTGAAGCTTTCTTT. It is translated as CASSAEGTEAFF.